This is a list of T cell receptor beta chains from one sample in a study of CD8 T cells in Susac syndrome. In TCRdb, the immunoSEQ multiplex PCR reads were re-called with MiXCR into one record per CDR3 protein. In the table there are around 170,000 distinct CDR3 sequences, about 96% of which are singletons. Material: CD4+ T cells from PBMCs. These receptors came from a human donor with Susac syndrome. Both conserved end residues are trimmed from each CDR3.

j_call v_call cdr3_length cdr3_aa
TRBJ2-3 TRBV20-1 8 SAPRGTQY
TRBJ2-5 TRBV5-4 11 ASSSGTEETQY
TRBJ2-2 TRBV7-9 14 ASSSRDRGSTGELF
TRBJ2-2 TRBV3-1 13 ASSFDRANTGELF
TRBJ2-1 TRBV10-2 13 ASSLAGGNYNEQF
TRBJ1-5 TRBV30 14 AWSVRGGRRNQPQH
TRBJ2-1 TRBV19 12 ASSWLITNNEQF
TRBJ1-1 TRBV12-3/TRBV12-4 11 ASSLGQMIEAF
TRBJ1-2 TRBV28 12 ASSAGRVDYGYT
TRBJ2-1 TRBV6-1 14 ASSDRGMSSYNEQF
TRBJ2-5 TRBV7-3 12 ASSSGLEGETQY
TRBJ1-2 TRBV28 14 ASSRTGTETNYGYT
TRBJ1-2 TRBV29-1 12 SVADRVGGYGYT
TRBJ2-1 TRBV30 14 AWSAQTSGRATEQF
TRBJ1-1 TRBV19 14 ASTTGRTLGHTEAF
TRBJ1-2 TRBV28 9 ASSGGMGYT
TRBJ1-2 TRBV23-1 13 ASSPGQGTPYGYT
TRBJ1-2 TRBV7-6 13 ASSPAGAGGDDYT
TRBJ2-7 TRBV9 13 ASSVASAVTYEQY
TRBJ2-7 TRBV7-9 12 ASSLEGARYEQY
TRBJ1-4 TRBV19 10 ASSGSGRKLF
TRBJ2-5 TRBV15 15 ATSRPGSVGYQETQY
TRBJ2-3 TRBV3-1 14 ASSQFRLAESDTQY
TRBJ1-2 TRBV5-6 9 ASSFGLGYT
TRBJ2-1 TRBV20-1 10 SAVSQGQGQF
TRBJ1-1 TRBV27 11 ASSVRGGTEAF
TRBJ2-3 TRBV18 12 ASSPQRGRDTQY
TRBJ2-7 TRBV30 11 AWSLTGAAEQY
TRBJ1-4 TRBV5-1 12 ASSSDAGGEKLF
TRBJ2-4 TRBV6-2/TRBV6-3 13 ASSAAWAGRALQY
TRBJ2-3 TRBV4-2 14 ASSQDGDGSADTQY
TRBJ1-1 TRBV30 12 AWSLQGVNTEAF
TRBJ1-2 TRBV19 15 ASSRGEQGRVRYGYT
TRBJ2-1 TRBV11-2 11 ASSLDRRNEQF
TRBJ2-1 TRBV9 12 ASSNPGSYNEQF
TRBJ2-3 TRBV29-1 11 SVAYTGGDTQY
TRBJ1-1 TRBV29-1 13 SVLGQGGLNTEAF
TRBJ2-7 TRBV30 10 ATRTSGYEQY
TRBJ1-3 TRBV6-5 9 ASARRNTIY
TRBJ2-1 TRBV29-1 15 SVEAGQRGWRYNEQF
TRBJ2-6 TRBV18 16 ASSPSGTVNSGANVLT
TRBJ2-5 TRBV20-1 12 SAPRPPTWETQY
TRBJ1-2 TRBV3-1 13 ASSPHSGTGSGYT
TRBJ1-1 TRBV6-6 10 ASSSPNTEAF
TRBJ1-6 TRBV18 12 ASSPSTGFSPLH
TRBJ2-3 TRBV29-1 11 SVDGISTDTQY
TRBJ2-4 TRBV28 12 ASSLSGRGNIQY
TRBJ2-1 TRBV7-9 11 ASSSHRDGEQF
TRBJ1-5 TRBV30 14 AWKHFGTGSNQPQH
TRBJ2-3 TRBV3-1 10 ASSPGYGTQY
TRBJ1-2 TRBV20-1 11 SASDRIIYGYT
TRBJ2-7 TRBV11-2 10 ASSLTDYEQY
TRBJ1-2 TRBV29-1 12 SVGQGGEDYGYT
TRBJ2-1 TRBV7-2 13 ASSPRAPSYNEQF
TRBJ1-2 TRBV4-3 14 ASSQDGQGRRNGYT
TRBJ2-3 TRBV9 12 ASSRLAGDDTQY
TRBJ2-3 TRBV24-1 11 ATSASHSDTQY
TRBJ2-2 TRBV20-1 17 SARETRPLAGQNTGELF
TRBJ1-2 TRBV13 13 ASSLRSRPNYGYT